This TCR beta chain was documented in a study of blood T cell repertoires in COVID-19. Germline V gives CDR1 SQVTM, CDR2 ANQGSEA. The junction had 8 bases not matched to a gene; V was cut back by 3 bases and J by 4 bases. This CDR3 has 16 residues. Assay: immunoSEQ multiplex PCR; the TCRdb copy retains only in-frame clones and omits some. Of around 260,000 clones in the sample, 70% to 90% are singletons; the top ten hold 2% to 2.5%. Specimen: peripheral blood. The receptor comes from a woman in her forties or fifties with acute or convalescent COVID-19. This chain links TRBV29-1 with TRBJ2-1; 11 nucleotides agree with TRBD2. In DNA, the CDR3 is TGCAGCGTTGAGGATAGCGGGAGGGATTATTACAATGAGCAGTTCTTC. This codes for CSVEDSGRDYYNEQFF.